Shown below are 13 T cell receptor beta chains from a single sample sequenced in a study of blood T cell repertoires in COVID-19. The assay was immunoSEQ multiplex PCR, and TCRdb's table has in-frame clones only and misses some. The data contain more than 45,000 clones, 86% of them singletons. Source material: peripheral blood. These receptors all stem from a man aged 55 to 70 with active or convalescent COVID-19.

CDR3 in amino acids: CASSTGTGEYEQYF. Here the CDR3 DNA reads TGTGCCAGCAGCACCGGTACAGGGGAATACGAGCAGTACTTC. The gene calls are TRBV7-2 and TRBJ2-7, with 7 bases matching TRBD1. Germline V CDR1 and CDR2: SGHTA, FQGNSA. The CDR3 runs 14 residues. Trimming took 5 bases from V and 4 from J; bases not matched to a gene: 8.

V is TRBV6-1 and J is TRBJ1-3; no firm D call. CDR1 and CDR2 from the germline V gene are MNHNS and SASEGT. The CDR3 extends over 16 amino acids. The germline V and J ends were trimmed by 2 bases and 2 bases, with 13 bases remaining between them. The CDR3 DNA follows: TGTGCCAGCAGTGAACAGGCTGCCCTCACTGGAAACACCATATATTTT. This gives the protein CASSEQAALTGNTIYF.

V and J are TRBV18 and TRBJ1-5; D ambiguous. Trimming pared 3 bases from V and 5 bases from J, leaving 20 bases between. The CDR3 is 17 amino acids. Germline V gives CDR1 KGHSH, CDR2 LQKENI. The CDR3 loop is CASSPYTNWEGHQPQHF. In DNA, the CDR3 is TGTGCCAGCTCACCCTATACAAATTGGGAGGGCCATCAGCCCCAGCATTTT.

This chain uses TRBV6-2 or TRBV6-3 with TRBJ1-1; D may be TRBD1 (5 bases). This CDR3 region has 13 residues. V shed 4 bases and J shed 6 bases, with 12 bases lying between them. Germline values: CDR1 MNHEY, CDR2 SVGEGT. CDR3 bases: TGTGCCAGCAGTTGGGACTTTCTATCTGAAGCTTTCTTT. Amino acid sequence: CASSWDFLSEAFF.

The rearrangement joins TRBV5-6 to TRBJ2-2; 8 positions match TRBD2. This CDR3 contains 15 residues. CDR1 is SGHDT, CDR2 YYEEEE, per germline. V shed 0 bases, J shed 5 bases, and the junction held 3 bases outside the gene matches. This CDR3 is CASSLAAGGTGELFF. CDR3 bases: TGTGCCAGCAGCTTGGCCGCGGGGGGTACCGGGGAGCTGTTTTTT.

This clone appeared once. This sequence joins TRBV1 and TRBJ1-6. TRBV1 is a pseudogene locus. The CDR3 is 16 residues long. The CDR3: CTSSPTGRGMNSPLHF. CDR3 DNA sequence: TGCACCAGCAGTCCAACTGGTCGGGGGATGAATTCACCCCTCCACTTT.

This chain's CDR3 is CASRISGFLTYEQYF. The CDR3 nucleotides are TGTGCCAGCCGGATCTCGGGTTTCCTCACCTACGAGCAGTACTTC. This sequence joins TRBV27 and TRBJ2-7; D ambiguous. Between the trimmed V and J ends, which lost 8 bases and 2 bases, there was a span of 19 bases. The V gene's germline CDR1 is MNHEY and CDR2 SMNVEV (reference sequence). This CDR3 comprises 15 residues.

J is TRBJ2-5 and V is TRBV3-1 (or the pseudogene TRBV3-2), with D possibly matching TRBD1 (6 bases). Trimming left V 3 bases short and J 4 bases short, with 6 bases between. The length of the CDR3 is 12 residues. In germline, CDR1 is LGHDT, CDR2 YNNKEL (reference sequence). The CDR3: CASSQTGETQYF. DNA of the CDR3: TGTGCCAGCAGCCAGACAGGAGAGACCCAGTACTTC.

The V call is TRBV13, the J call TRBJ1-1; D might be TRBD1 (5 bases). Germline values: CDR1 PRHDT, CDR2 FYEKMQ (reference sequence). Between the trimmed V and J ends, which lost 6 bases and 1 base, there was a span of 12 bases. CDR3 length: 14 residues. This CDR3 reads CASRTGGENTEAFF. The CDR3 DNA reads as TGTGCCAGCAGAACGGGAGGGGAGAACACTGAAGCTTTCTTT.

The rearrangement links TRBV5-1 to TRBJ1-1; D is ambiguous. This CDR3 contains 12 residues. The germline V gene encodes CDR1 SGHRS and CDR2 YFSETQ. Trimming pared 6 bases from V and 6 bases from J, leaving 12 bases between. DNA for the CDR3: TGCGCCAGCACCGGAGAGGGTCCTGAAGCTTTCTTT. It encodes CASTGEGPEAFF. The whole variable domain, filled in from reference TRBV5-1 and TRBJ1-1, reads KAGVTQTPRYLIKTRGQQVTLSCSPISGHRSVSWYQQTPGQGLQFLFEYFSETQRNKGNFPGRFSGRQFSNSRSEMNVSTLELGDSALYLCASTGEGPEAFFGQGTRLTVV.

CDR3 DNA sequence: TGTGCCAGCAGCCAAGGAGAACAGGGGACCAACTATGGCTACACCTTC. Amino acids: CASSQGEQGTNYGYTF. The V gene is TRBV3-1 (or the pseudogene TRBV3-2), the J gene TRBJ1-2, with 7 bases that match TRBD1. The V and J ends lost 1 base and 2 bases, in that order; junction bases with no gene match: 7. CDR1 and CDR2 from the germline V gene are LGHDT and YNNKEL (reference sequence). CDR3 length: 16 residues.

The chain is built from TRBV5-4 and TRBJ2-5, with TRBD2 matching over 12 bases. The CDR3 loop spans 15 amino acids. J lost 3 bases, V lost 0 bases, and 0 bases had no gene match. In germline, CDR1 is SGHNT, CDR2 YYREEE (reference sequence). The DNA of the CDR3 is TGTGCCAGCAGCTTGGGACTAGCGGGGGAAGAGACCCAGTACTTC. Its translation is CASSLGLAGEETQYF.

The chain uses TRBV18 and TRBJ1-5, with D perhaps matching TRBD1 (5 bases). The ends were cut back, 5 bases at V and 1 base at J, with 12 bases in the middle. There are 15 residues in the CDR3. Germline-derived CDR1 and CDR2 are KGHSH and LQKENI. The CDR3, as DNA: TGTGCCAGCTCAGAGCAGGGCGACAGCAATCAGCCCCAGCATTTT. This encodes CASSEQGDSNQPQHF.